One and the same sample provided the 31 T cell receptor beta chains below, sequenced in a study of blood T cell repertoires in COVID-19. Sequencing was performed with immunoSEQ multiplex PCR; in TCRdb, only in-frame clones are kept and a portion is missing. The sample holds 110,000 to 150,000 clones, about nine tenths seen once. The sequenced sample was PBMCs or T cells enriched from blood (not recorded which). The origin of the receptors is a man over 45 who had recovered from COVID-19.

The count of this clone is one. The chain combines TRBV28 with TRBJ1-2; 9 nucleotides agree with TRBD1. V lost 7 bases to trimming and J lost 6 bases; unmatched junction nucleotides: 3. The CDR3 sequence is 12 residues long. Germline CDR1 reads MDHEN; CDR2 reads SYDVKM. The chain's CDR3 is CASTTGGHGYTF. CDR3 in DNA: TGTGCCAGCACGACAGGGGGACATGGCTACACCTTC.

CDR3 sequence (DNA): TGTGCCAGCAGCTTGGGGCAGGGTTACACAGATACGCAGTATTTT. Its protein is CASSLGQGYTDTQYF. The chain uses TRBV5-4 and TRBJ2-3; D is possibly TRBD1 (5 bases). V lost 0 bases and J 2 bases, leaving 10 bases between the germline ends. Germline lookup yields CDR1 SGHNT and CDR2 YYREEE (reference sequence). The CDR3 has 15 amino acids.

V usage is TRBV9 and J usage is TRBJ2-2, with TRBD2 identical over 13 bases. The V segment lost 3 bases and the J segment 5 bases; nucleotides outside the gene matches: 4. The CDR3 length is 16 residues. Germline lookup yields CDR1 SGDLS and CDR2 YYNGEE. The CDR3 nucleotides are TGTGCCAGCAGCGCACTAGCGGGAGGGCCTACCGGGGAGCTGTTTTTT. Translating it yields CASSALAGGPTGELFF. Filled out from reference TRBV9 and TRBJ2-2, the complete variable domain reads DSGVTQTPKHLITATGQRVTLRCSPRSGDLSVYWYQQSLDQGLQFLIQYYNGEERAKGNILERFSAQQFPDLHSELNLSSLELGDSALYFCASSALAGGPTGELFFGEGSRLTVL.

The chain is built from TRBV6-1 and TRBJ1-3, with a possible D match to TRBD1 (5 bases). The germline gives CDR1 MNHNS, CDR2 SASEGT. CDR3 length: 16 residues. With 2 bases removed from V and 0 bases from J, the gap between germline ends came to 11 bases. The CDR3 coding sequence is TGTGCCAGCAGTGAAACCGGGACTGCCTCTGGAAACACCATATATTTT. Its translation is CASSETGTASGNTIYF.

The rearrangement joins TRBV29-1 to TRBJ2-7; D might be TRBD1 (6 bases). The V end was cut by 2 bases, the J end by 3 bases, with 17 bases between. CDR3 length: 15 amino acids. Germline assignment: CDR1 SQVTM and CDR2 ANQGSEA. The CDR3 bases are TGCAGCGTTGAATCAACCTACAGGGTTCTCTACGAGCAGTACGTC. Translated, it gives CSVESTYRVLYEQYV.

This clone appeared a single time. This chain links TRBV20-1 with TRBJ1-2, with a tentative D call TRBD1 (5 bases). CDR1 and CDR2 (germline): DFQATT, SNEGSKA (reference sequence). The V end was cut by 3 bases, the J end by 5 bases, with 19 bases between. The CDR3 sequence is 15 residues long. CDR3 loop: CSASRQKGLRYGYTF. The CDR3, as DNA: TGCAGTGCTAGTCGACAGAAAGGGCTGCGTTATGGCTACACCTTC.

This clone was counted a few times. DNA for the CDR3: TGTGCCAGCAGCGTAGGGTCACAGGGCAATGAGCAGTTCTTC. Translated: CASSVGSQGNEQFF. This chain connects TRBV9 to TRBJ2-1; D is perhaps TRBD1 (6 bases). Trimming took off 0 bases at V and 6 bases at J, with 10 bases between the two ends. This CDR3 is built from 14 residues. CDR1 and CDR2 from the germline V gene are SGDLS and YYNGEE.

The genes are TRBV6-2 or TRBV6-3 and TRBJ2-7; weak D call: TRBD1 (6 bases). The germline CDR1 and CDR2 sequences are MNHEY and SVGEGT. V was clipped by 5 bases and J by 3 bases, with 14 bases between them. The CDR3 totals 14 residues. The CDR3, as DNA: TGTGCCAGCAGTCCCACGGACAGTTACTACGAGCAGTACGTC. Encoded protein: CASSPTDSYYEQYV.

The CDR3 reads CASNRGGGNTIYF. For the CDR3, the DNA is TGTGCCAGCAACAGAGGCGGGGGAAACACCATATATTTT. V is TRBV28 and J is TRBJ1-3; D gene ambiguous. Trimming removed 7 bases from V and 4 bases from J, with 11 bases in between. Germline CDR1 MDHEN, CDR2 SYDVKM. There are 13 residues in the CDR3.

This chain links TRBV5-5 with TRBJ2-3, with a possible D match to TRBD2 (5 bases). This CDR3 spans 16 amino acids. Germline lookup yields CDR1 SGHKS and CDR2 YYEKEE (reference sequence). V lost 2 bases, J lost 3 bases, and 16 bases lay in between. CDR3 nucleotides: TGTGCCAGCAGCTTCATTTGGCCTAGCCGAACAGATACGCAGTATTTT. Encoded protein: CASSFIWPSRTDTQYF.

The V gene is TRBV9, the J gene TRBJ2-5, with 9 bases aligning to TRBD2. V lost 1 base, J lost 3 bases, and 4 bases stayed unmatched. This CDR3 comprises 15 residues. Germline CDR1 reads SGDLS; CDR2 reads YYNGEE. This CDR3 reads CASSVIASGKETQYF. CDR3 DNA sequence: TGTGCCAGCAGCGTAATAGCTAGCGGGAAAGAGACCCAGTACTTC.

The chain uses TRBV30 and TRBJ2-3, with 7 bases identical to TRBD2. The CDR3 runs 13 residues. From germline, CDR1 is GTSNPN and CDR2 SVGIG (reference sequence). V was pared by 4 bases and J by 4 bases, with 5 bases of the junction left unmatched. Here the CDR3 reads CAWNSGGPDTQYF. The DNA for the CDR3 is TGTGCCTGGAATTCGGGAGGACCAGATACGCAGTATTTT.

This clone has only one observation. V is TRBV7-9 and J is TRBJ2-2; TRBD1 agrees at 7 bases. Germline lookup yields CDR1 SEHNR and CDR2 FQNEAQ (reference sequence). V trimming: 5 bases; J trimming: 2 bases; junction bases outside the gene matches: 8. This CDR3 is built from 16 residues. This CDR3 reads CASSDQQGFNTGELFF. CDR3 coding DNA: TGTGCCAGCAGCGATCAACAGGGGTTCAACACCGGGGAGCTGTTTTTT.

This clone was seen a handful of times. CDR3 nucleotide sequence: TGCGCCAGCAGAAAGCTAGCGGGGGGTACGGACGAGCAGTACGTC. It specifies CASRKLAGGTDEQYV. The chain has TRBV4-1 and TRBJ2-7, with 11 nucleotides matching TRBD2. Germline V gives CDR1 MGHRA, CDR2 YSYEKL. V dropped 6 bases and J dropped 5; count of bases not matched to a gene: 9. This CDR3 region has 15 residues.

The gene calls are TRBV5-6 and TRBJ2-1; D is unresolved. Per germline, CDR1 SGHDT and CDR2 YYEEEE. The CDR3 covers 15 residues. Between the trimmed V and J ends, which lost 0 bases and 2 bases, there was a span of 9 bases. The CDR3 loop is CASSLGWAPYNEQFF. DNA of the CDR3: TGTGCCAGCAGCTTGGGGTGGGCGCCCTACAATGAGCAGTTCTTC.

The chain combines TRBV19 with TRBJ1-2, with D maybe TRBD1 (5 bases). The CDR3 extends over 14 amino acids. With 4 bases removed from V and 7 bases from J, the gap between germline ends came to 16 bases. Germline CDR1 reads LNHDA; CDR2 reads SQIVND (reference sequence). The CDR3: CASSTFGTFGGYTF. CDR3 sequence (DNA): TGTGCCAGTAGTACATTCGGGACTTTCGGTGGCTACACCTTC.

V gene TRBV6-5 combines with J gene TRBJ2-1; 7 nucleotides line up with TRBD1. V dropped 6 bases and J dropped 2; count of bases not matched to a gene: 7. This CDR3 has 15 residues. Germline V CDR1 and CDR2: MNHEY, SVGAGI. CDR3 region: CASRTAQGAYNEQFF. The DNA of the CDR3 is TGTGCCAGCAGAACTGCCCAGGGGGCCTACAATGAGCAGTTCTTC.

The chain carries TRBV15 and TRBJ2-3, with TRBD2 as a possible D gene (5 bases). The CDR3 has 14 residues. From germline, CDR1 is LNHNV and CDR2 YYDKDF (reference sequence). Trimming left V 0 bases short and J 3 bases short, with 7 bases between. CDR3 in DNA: TGTGCCACCAGCAGAGATAGGACTACAGATACGCAGTATTTT. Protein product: CATSRDRTTDTQYF.

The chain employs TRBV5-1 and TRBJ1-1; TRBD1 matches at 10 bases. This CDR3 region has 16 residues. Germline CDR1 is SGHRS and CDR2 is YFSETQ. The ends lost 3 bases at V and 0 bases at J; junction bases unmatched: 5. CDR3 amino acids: CASSSTGGRMNTEAFF. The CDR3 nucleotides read TGCGCCAGCAGCTCGACAGGGGGCCGTATGAACACTGAAGCTTTCTTT.

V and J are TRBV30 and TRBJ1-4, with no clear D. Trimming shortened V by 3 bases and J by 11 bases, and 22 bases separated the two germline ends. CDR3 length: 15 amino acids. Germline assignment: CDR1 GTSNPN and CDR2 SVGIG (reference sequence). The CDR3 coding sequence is TGTGCCTGGAGCGAAATTTGGACCTCGGCGGGGAAACTGTTTTTT. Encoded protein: CAWSEIWTSAGKLFF.

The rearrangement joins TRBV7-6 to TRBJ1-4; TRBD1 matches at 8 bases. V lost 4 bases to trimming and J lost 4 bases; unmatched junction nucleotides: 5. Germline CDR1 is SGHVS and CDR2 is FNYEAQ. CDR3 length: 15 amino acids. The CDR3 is CASSSHRGVNEKLFF. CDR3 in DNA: TGTGCCAGCAGCTCCCACAGGGGGGTTAATGAAAAACTGTTTTTT.

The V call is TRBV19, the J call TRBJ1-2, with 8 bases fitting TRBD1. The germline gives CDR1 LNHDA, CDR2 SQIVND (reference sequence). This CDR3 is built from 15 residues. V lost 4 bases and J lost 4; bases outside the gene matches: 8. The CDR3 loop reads CASSSPGQVIYGYTF. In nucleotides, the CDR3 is TGTGCCAGTAGTAGCCCGGGACAGGTTATCTATGGCTACACCTTC.

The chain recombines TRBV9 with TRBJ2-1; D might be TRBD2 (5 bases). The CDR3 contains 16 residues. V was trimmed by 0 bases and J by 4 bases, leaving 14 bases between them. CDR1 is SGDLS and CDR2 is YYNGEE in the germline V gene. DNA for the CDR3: TGTGCCAGCAGCGTAGGGGGAGCGGATCGTTACAATGAGCAGTTCTTC. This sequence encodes CASSVGGADRYNEQFF.

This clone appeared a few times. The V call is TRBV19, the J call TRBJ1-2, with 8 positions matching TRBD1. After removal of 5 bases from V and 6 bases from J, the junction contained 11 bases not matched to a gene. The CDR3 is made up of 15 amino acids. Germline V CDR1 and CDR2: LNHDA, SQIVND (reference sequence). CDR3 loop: CASSPLTTGGNGYTF. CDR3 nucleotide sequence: TGTGCCAGTAGTCCCCTAACTACAGGGGGGAATGGCTACACCTTC. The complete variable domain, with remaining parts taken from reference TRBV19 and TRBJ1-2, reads DGGITQSPKYLFRKEGQNVTLSCEQNLNHDAMYWYRQDPGQGLRLIYYSQIVNDFQKGDIAEGYSVSREKKESFPLTVTSAQKNPTAFYLCASSPLTTGGNGYTFGSGTRLTVV.

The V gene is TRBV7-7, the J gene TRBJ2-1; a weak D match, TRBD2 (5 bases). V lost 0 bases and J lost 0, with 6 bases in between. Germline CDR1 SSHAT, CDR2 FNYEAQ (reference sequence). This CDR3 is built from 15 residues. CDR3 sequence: CASSLAGSSYNEQFF. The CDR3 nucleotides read TGTGCCAGCAGCTTAGCGGGGAGCTCCTACAATGAGCAGTTCTTC.

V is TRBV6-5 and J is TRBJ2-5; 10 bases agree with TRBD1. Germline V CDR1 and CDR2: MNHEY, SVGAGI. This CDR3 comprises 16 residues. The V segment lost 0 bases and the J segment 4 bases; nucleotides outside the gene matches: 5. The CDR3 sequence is CASSYSGQGIGETQYF. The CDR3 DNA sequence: TGTGCCAGCAGTTACTCGGGACAGGGGATCGGAGAGACCCAGTACTTC.

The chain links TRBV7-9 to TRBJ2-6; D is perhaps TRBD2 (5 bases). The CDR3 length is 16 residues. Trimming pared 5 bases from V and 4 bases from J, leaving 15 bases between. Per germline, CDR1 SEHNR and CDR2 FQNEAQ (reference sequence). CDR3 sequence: CASSRIRGLGANVLTF. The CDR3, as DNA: TGTGCCAGCAGCCGTATCCGAGGGCTGGGGGCCAACGTCCTGACTTTC.

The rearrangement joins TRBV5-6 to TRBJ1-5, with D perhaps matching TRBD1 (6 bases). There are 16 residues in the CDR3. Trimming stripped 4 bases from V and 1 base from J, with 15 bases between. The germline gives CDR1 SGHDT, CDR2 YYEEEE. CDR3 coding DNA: TGTGCCAGCAGCGGGCAAGGGGGATCCAGCAATCAGCCCCAGCATTTT. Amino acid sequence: CASSGQGGSSNQPQHF. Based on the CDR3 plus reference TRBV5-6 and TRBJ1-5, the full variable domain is DAGVTQSPTHLIKTRGQQVTLRCSPKSGHDTVSWYQQALGQGPQFIFQYYEEEERQRGNFPDRFSGHQFPNYSSELNVNALLLGDSALYLCASSGQGGSSNQPQHFGDGTRLSIL.

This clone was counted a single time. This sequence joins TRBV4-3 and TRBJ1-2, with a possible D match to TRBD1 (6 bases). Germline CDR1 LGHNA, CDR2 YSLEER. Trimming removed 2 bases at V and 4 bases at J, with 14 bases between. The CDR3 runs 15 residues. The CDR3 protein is CASSQINRDRYGYTF. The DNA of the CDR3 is TGCGCCAGCAGCCAAATTAACAGGGATCGCTATGGCTACACCTTC.

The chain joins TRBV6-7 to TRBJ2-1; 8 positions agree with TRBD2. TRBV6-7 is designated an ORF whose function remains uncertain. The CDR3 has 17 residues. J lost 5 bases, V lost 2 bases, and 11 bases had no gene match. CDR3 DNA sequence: TGTGCCAGCAGTTACCCCACCGTGAGCGGGGGAGACAATGAGCAGTTCTTC. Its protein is CASSYPTVSGGDNEQFF.

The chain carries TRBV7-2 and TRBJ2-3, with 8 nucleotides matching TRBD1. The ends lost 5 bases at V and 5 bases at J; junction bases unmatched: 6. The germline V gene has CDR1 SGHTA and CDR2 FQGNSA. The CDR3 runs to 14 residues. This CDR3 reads CASSTQGAGDTQYF. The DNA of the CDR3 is TGTGCCAGCAGCACCCAGGGGGCGGGAGATACGCAGTATTTT.